These 30 T cell receptor beta chains came from one sample sequenced in a study of blood T cell repertoires in COVID-19. Clones were sequenced by immunoSEQ multiplex PCR, and TCRdb holds only the in-frame ones, with some missing. Found here are 100,000 to 120,000 clones, roughly four fifths of them singletons; the top ten hold approximately 16%. The sample comprised peripheral blood. These receptors were obtained from a woman in her sixties with acute or convalescent COVID-19.

This clone was recorded only once. The genes are TRBV29-1 and TRBJ2-1; TRBD1 matches 11 bases. Trimming at V came to 7 bases and at J to 6 bases, leaving 2 bases not matched to a gene. Germline-derived CDR1 and CDR2 are SQVTM and ANQGSEA. The CDR3 is 12 amino acids. The chain's CDR3 is CSAGTGGNEQFF. The CDR3 nucleotides are TGCAGCGCCGGGACAGGGGGCAATGAGCAGTTCTTC.

The chain couples TRBV9 to TRBJ2-3; TRBD2 is a possible D gene (7 bases). The germline gives CDR1 SGDLS, CDR2 YYNGEE. Trimming pared 0 bases from V and 2 bases from J, leaving 10 bases between. CDR3 length equals 15 residues. The CDR3 region is CASSVVGGDTDTQYF. The CDR3 DNA sequence: TGTGCCAGCAGCGTAGTAGGGGGGGACACAGATACGCAGTATTTT.

The chain has TRBV3-1 (or the pseudogene TRBV3-2) and TRBJ2-1; 11 bases map to TRBD1. Germline CDR1 is LGHDT and CDR2 is YNNKEL (reference sequence). CDR3 length: 15 amino acids. With 6 bases clipped from V and 6 bases from J, the junction kept 7 bases outside the gene matches. In nucleotides, the CDR3 is TGTGCCAGCAGGACCCGGGACAGGGGGAGCAATGAGCAGTTCTTC. Translating gives CASRTRDRGSNEQFF.

A few counts support this clone. V and J are TRBV30 and TRBJ1-2; a weak D match, TRBD1 (6 bases). Germline values: CDR1 GTSNPN, CDR2 SVGIG (reference sequence). V was shortened by 3 bases and J by 6 bases, with 17 bases between the two germline ends. The CDR3 covers 14 residues. CDR3 nucleotide sequence: TGTGCCTGGAGAATGCAGGGGAATAGTGATGGCTACACCTTC. It specifies CAWRMQGNSDGYTF.

This chain links TRBV12-3 or TRBV12-4 with TRBJ2-7; tentatively, D is TRBD1 (6 bases). Trimming took off 4 bases at V and 2 bases at J, with 6 bases between the two ends. CDR3 length: 12 amino acids. The CDR3, as DNA: TGTGCCAGCAGTTCAGGGGCCTACGAGCAGTACTTC. Its protein is CASSSGAYEQYF.

This sequence joins TRBV5-6 and TRBJ1-1; D gene ambiguous. The germline CDR1 and CDR2 sequences are SGHDT and YYEEEE. The CDR3 totals 12 residues. The ends were cut back, 0 bases at V and 6 bases at J, with 6 bases in the middle. DNA for the CDR3: TGTGCCAGCAGCTTGGTCCGGTCTGAAGCTTTCTTT. As protein: CASSLVRSEAFF.

The chain joins TRBV7-3 to TRBJ2-2; 8 bases are a match to TRBD2. V lost 5 bases to trimming and J lost 4 bases; unmatched junction nucleotides: 6. Germline-derived CDR1 and CDR2 are SGHTA and FQGTGA. The CDR3 runs 15 residues. The CDR3 region has the DNA TGTGCCAGCAGCAGTAGCGGGGACCGCACCGGGGAGCTGTTTTTT. It translates to CASSSSGDRTGELFF.

A single count supports this clone. The V and J genes are TRBV4-2 and TRBJ1-6; 7 bases fit TRBD1. This CDR3 region has 15 residues. Trimming at V came to 10 bases and at J to 6 bases, leaving 12 bases not matched to a gene. Germline CDR1 reads LGHNA; CDR2 reads YNFKEQ. This CDR3 reads CAIKVSDRTNSPLHF. The CDR3 coding sequence is TGTGCCATCAAAGTGTCGGACAGGACTAATTCACCCCTCCACTTT.

The chain links TRBV5-1 to TRBJ2-1, with a weak D call TRBD2 (6 bases). The CDR3 covers 13 residues. Trimming left V 4 bases short and J 6 bases short, with 11 bases between. Germline lookup yields CDR1 SGHRS and CDR2 YFSETQ. CDR3 sequence reads: CASSTAGGNEQFF. The CDR3 coding sequence is TGCGCCAGCAGCACCGCCGGGGGCAATGAGCAGTTCTTC.

This chain links TRBV7-9 with TRBJ2-7, with D uncertain. Germline loops: CDR1 SEHNR, CDR2 FQNEAQ (reference sequence). V was trimmed by 0 bases and J by 6 bases, leaving 9 bases between them. The CDR3 runs 13 residues. The CDR3 region is CASSLAAPPEQYF. The CDR3 coding sequence is TGTGCCAGCAGCTTAGCCGCGCCCCCCGAGCAGTACTTC.

The rearrangement uses TRBV5-1 and TRBJ2-3, with 9 nucleotides matching TRBD1. The V gene end was trimmed by 1 base and the J gene end by 6 bases; junction bases not matched to a gene: 0. Germline lookup yields CDR1 SGHRS and CDR2 YFSETQ. The CDR3 is 13 amino acids. As DNA, the CDR3 is TGCGCCAGCAGCTTGACAGGGGGCGATACGCAGTATTTT. This codes for CASSLTGGDTQYF.

This clone was picked up one time. J is TRBJ2-1 and V is TRBV10-1; D gene uncertain. Germline values: CDR1 WNHNN, CDR2 SYGVQD (reference sequence). This CDR3 is 20 amino acids long. The V gene lost 6 bases and the J gene lost 5 bases, with 32 bases spanning the gap. CDR3 DNA sequence: TGCGCCAGCAGACTACCCGCTACCCCGCGTAGGCACCCCCCGCACAATGAGCAGTTCTTC. Protein product: CASRLPATPRRHPPHNEQFF.

This clone has a count of ten or more. The chain combines TRBV18 with TRBJ1-6, with 7 bases identical to TRBD1. Germline CDR1 reads KGHSH; CDR2 reads LQKENI. The CDR3 loop spans 14 amino acids. The V gene end was trimmed by 3 bases and the J gene end by 7 bases; junction bases not matched to a gene: 3. The CDR3 DNA reads TGTGCCAGCTCACCCACAGGGGCCAATTCACCCCTCCACTTT. Translation: CASSPTGANSPLHF.

The V gene is TRBV29-1, the J gene TRBJ2-3; the D gene is possibly TRBD2 (5 bases). The CDR3 is 15 residues long. The germline gives CDR1 SQVTM, CDR2 ANQGSEA. Trimming took off 4 bases at V and 0 bases at J, with 14 bases between the two ends. The CDR3: CSVGAGIASTDTQYF. For the CDR3, the DNA is TGCAGCGTTGGGGCGGGCATCGCTAGCACAGATACGCAGTATTTT.

The chain combines TRBV19 with TRBJ1-2; tentatively, D is TRBD1 (6 bases). The CDR3 is 15 amino acids. CDR1 is LNHDA and CDR2 is SQIVND in the germline V gene (reference sequence). V was clipped by 1 base and J by 5 bases, with 14 bases between them. The DNA of the CDR3 is TGTGCCAGTAGTATAGGGGACACCAAAACATATGGCTACACCTTC. Translated, it gives CASSIGDTKTYGYTF.

CDR3 region: CASGGGGLHNEQFF. The CDR3 DNA is TGTGCCAGCGGAGGTGGGGGCCTACACAATGAGCAGTTCTTC. J is TRBJ2-1 and V is TRBV7-8; D might be TRBD1 (6 bases). CDR3 length equals 14 residues. The V and J ends lost 8 bases and 5 bases respectively, with 16 bases between them. Germline CDR1 and CDR2: SGHVS and FQNEAQ.

This clone is a singleton in its sample. The J gene is TRBJ1-2, the V gene TRBV30; TRBD1 aligns across 9 bases. The germline V gene encodes CDR1 GTSNPN and CDR2 SVGIG (reference sequence). The CDR3 has 14 residues. V shed 3 bases and J 8 bases; nucleotides not matched to a gene: 10. For the CDR3, the DNA is TGTGCCTGGAGCTCGGGACAGGGCCTTGGGGGCTACACCTTC. Translating gives CAWSSGQGLGGYTF.

The J gene is TRBJ1-6, the V gene TRBV9; D is unclear. Deletions cut 3 bases from V and 5 bases from J, with 3 bases between. The CDR3 sequence is 12 residues long. Germline CDR1 reads SGDLS; CDR2 reads YYNGEE. CDR3 sequence reads: CASSANNSPLHF. The CDR3 DNA sequence: TGTGCCAGCAGCGCAAATAATTCACCCCTCCACTTT.

This clone turned up a few times. The chain employs TRBV19 and TRBJ2-2; D is uncertain. Germline V gene sequence: CDR1 LNHDA, CDR2 SQIVND (reference sequence). The CDR3 runs to 14 residues. Trimming took 4 bases from V and 5 from J, leaving 11 bases between them. In DNA form, the CDR3 reads TGTGCCAGTAGTAAGATTTGGCCGACCGGGGAGCTGTTTTTT. It codes for CASSKIWPTGELFF.

This clone came up a few times. The chain joins TRBV24-1 to TRBJ1-4; 7 positions match TRBD1. The germline V gene has CDR1 KGHDR and CDR2 SFDVKD. After removal of 3 bases from V and 5 bases from J, the junction contained 2 bases not matched to a gene. This CDR3 has 14 residues. Written as DNA, the CDR3 is TGTGCCACCAGTGATACAGGGGAGAATGAAAAACTGTTTTTT. Translation: CATSDTGENEKLFF.

This chain joins TRBV28 and TRBJ2-6; TRBD1 matches 7 bases. In germline, CDR1 is MDHEN, CDR2 SYDVKM. This CDR3 has 15 residues. J was trimmed by 2 bases and V by 6 bases; bases with no gene match: 4. The CDR3 coding sequence is TGTGCCAGCAGATATACAGGGGCTGGGGCCAACGTCCTGACTTTC. The encoded protein is CASRYTGAGANVLTF.

This chain joins TRBV29-1 and TRBJ1-1, with TRBD1 identical over 8 bases. Germline V gene data show CDR1 as SQVTM and CDR2 as ANQGSEA. V was clipped by 6 bases and J by 4 bases; unmatched bases: 4. The CDR3 contains 12 residues. CDR3 bases: TGCAGCGTAGCAACAGGGGGCACTGAAGCTTTCTTT. Translation gives CSVATGGTEAFF.

This clone appeared a single time. The DNA of the CDR3 is TGTGCCAGCAGCTTAATTGGGGAGCGGGGGTGGGGAGATACGCAGTATTTT. Amino acids: CASSLIGERGWGDTQYF. V gene TRBV7-2 combines with J gene TRBJ2-3, with 8 bases aligning to TRBD2. The CDR3 is 17 residues long. Per germline, CDR1 SGHTA and CDR2 FQGNSA. Unmatched junction bases numbered 12, after V lost 2 bases and J lost 5 bases.

The chain uses TRBV5-1 and TRBJ1-1; no clear D. Germline V gene data show CDR1 as SGHRS and CDR2 as YFSETQ. The CDR3 is made up of 15 amino acids. Trimming removed 0 bases from V and 3 bases from J, with 12 bases in between. CDR3 coding DNA: TGCGCCAGCAGCTTGGATCCGGGTCCGGACACTGAAGCTTTCTTT. Translated: CASSLDPGPDTEAFF.

This clone was observed a handful of times. The V and J genes are TRBV19 and TRBJ2-3, with TRBD1 as a possible D gene (5 bases). V was clipped by 5 bases and J by 2 bases, with 20 bases between them. Germline V lookup: CDR1 LNHDA, CDR2 SQIVND (reference sequence). The length of the CDR3 is 17 residues. The DNA of the CDR3 is TGTGCCAGTAGTCCTTCAGGGCAGGGCGGACACACAGATACGCAGTATTTT. It codes for CASSPSGQGGHTDTQYF. Combining the CDR3 with reference TRBV19 and TRBJ2-3 gives the whole variable domain DGGITQSPKYLFRKEGQNVTLSCEQNLNHDAMYWYRQDPGQGLRLIYYSQIVNDFQKGDIAEGYSVSREKKESFPLTVTSAQKNPTAFYLCASSPSGQGGHTDTQYFGPGTRLTVL.

The chain has TRBV4-3 and TRBJ1-1, with D uncertain. CDR1 LGHNA and CDR2 YSLEER come from the germline V gene. The CDR3 extends over 13 amino acids. V was pared by 3 bases and J by 5 bases, with 10 bases between. The CDR3 sequence is CASSQRAGTEAFF. The CDR3 DNA follows: TGCGCCAGCAGCCAGAGAGCGGGAACTGAAGCTTTCTTT.

V gene TRBV29-1 combines with J gene TRBJ2-7, with 9 bases fitting TRBD1. Losses at the gene ends were 4 bases for V and 4 bases for J; bases not matched to a gene: 2. Germline values: CDR1 SQVTM, CDR2 ANQGSEA. CDR3 length: 12 amino acids. Here the CDR3 DNA reads TGCAGCGTTGCCGGGACAGGGTACGAGCAGTACTTC. Translation: CSVAGTGYEQYF.

The chain employs TRBV28 and TRBJ1-1, with TRBD1 identical over 7 bases. CDR1 is MDHEN, CDR2 SYDVKM, per germline. V trimming: 5 bases; J trimming: 3 bases; junction bases outside the gene matches: 3. The CDR3 is 13 amino acids. CDR3 bases: TGTGCCAGCAGTCGGGACAGCGACACTGAAGCTTTCTTT. Translating it yields CASSRDSDTEAFF.

The J gene is TRBJ2-5, the V gene TRBV5-1; 9 bases agree with TRBD2. The CDR3 has 16 residues. V trimming: 4 bases; J trimming: 5 bases; junction bases outside the gene matches: 12. Germline V CDR1 and CDR2: SGHRS, YFSETQ. CDR3 coding DNA: TGCGCCAGCAGCCCTGGAGACGCGGGGGGGCCTGAGACCCAGTACTTC. This sequence encodes CASSPGDAGGPETQYF.

V gene TRBV7-2 combines with J gene TRBJ1-5; 10 bases agree with TRBD1. V dropped 5 bases and J dropped 6; count of bases not matched to a gene: 7. CDR3 length: 15 residues. Germline loops: CDR1 SGHTA, CDR2 FQGNSA. CDR3 bases: TGTGCCAGCAGCCCGGGACAGGGGAATTTTCAGCCCCAGCATTTT. Translated, it gives CASSPGQGNFQPQHF.